The present TCR beta chain was sequenced within a study of CD8 T cells in ankylosing spondylitis. Quantitative 5'-RACE with molecular barcodes was used to make the TCR beta libraries. MiXCR was run by TCRdb on the 5' RACE reads, yielding one entry per CDR3 protein. The profile covers 210,000 or so distinct CDR3 sequences, with under 8.5% appearing a single time and 4.8% taken by the ten largest. This clonotype showed up many times. The antigen is undetermined. Overall study results and limits: Characteristic, it appeared, of ankylosing spondylitis blood was a TCR beta motif of eight highly homologous variants. The clones that were linked to disease were reported to be significantly enriched in matched synovial fluid samples from ankylosing spondylitis patients.

CDR3 length: 15 amino acids. V lost 5 bases and J lost 1; bases outside the gene matches: 6. From germline, CDR1 is SGHAT and CDR2 FQNNGV. This rearrangement joins TRBV11-2 to TRBJ1-1, with 8 bases matching TRBD1. This receptor was obtained from a female donor with ankylosing spondylitis or in good health (not recorded which). The sample comprised blood, either unsorted or a sorted T cell fraction (not recorded which). CDR3: CASSDWDRSNTEAFF. The CDR3 nucleotides are TGTGCCAGCAGCGACTGGGACAGGTCGAACACTGAAGCTTTCTTT. Together with reference TRBV11-2 and TRBJ1-1, the CDR3 gives the full variable domain: EAGVAQSPRYKIIEKRQSVAFWCNPISGHATLYWYQQILGQGPKLLIQFQNNGVVDDSQLPKDRFSAERLKGVDSTLKIQPAKLEDSAVYLCASSDWDRSNTEAFFGQGTRLTVV.